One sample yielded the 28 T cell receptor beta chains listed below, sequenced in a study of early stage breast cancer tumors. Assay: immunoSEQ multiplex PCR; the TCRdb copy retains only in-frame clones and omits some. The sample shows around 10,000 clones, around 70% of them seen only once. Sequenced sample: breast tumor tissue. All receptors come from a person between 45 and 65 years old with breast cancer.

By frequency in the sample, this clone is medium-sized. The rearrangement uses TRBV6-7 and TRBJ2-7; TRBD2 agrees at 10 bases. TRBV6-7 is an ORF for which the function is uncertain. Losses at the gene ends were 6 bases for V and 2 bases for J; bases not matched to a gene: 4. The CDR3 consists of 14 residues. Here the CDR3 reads CASRWTSGPYEQYF. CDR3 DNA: TGTGCCAGCAGGTGGACTAGCGGCCCCTACGAGCAGTACTTC.

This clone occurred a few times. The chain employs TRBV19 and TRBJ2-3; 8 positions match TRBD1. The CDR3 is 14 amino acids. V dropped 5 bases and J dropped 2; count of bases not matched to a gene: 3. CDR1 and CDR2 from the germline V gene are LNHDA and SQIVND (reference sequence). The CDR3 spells CASSWGQATDTQYF. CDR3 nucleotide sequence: TGTGCCAGTAGTTGGGGACAGGCCACAGATACGCAGTATTTT.

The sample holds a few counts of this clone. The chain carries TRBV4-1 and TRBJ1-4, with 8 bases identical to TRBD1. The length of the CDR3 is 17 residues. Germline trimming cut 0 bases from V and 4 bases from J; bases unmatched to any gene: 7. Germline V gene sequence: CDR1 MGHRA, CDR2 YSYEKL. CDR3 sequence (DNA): TGCGCCAGCAGCCAAGATCAGGGGGCCACGAGTAATGAAAAACTGTTTTTT. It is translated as CASSQDQGATSNEKLFF.

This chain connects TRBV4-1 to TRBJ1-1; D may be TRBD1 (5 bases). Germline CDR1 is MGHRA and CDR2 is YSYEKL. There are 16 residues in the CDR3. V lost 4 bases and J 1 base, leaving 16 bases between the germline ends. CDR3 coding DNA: TGCGCCAGCAGCCCACTACTTACGGGGGGGAACACTGAAGCTTTCTTT. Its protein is CASSPLLTGGNTEAFF.

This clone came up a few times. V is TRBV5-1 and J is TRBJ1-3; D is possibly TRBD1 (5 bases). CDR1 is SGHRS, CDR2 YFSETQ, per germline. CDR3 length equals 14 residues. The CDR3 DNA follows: TGCACAAAGCGATGGGGCAGCTCTGGAAACACCATATATTTT. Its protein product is CTKRWGSSGNTIYF. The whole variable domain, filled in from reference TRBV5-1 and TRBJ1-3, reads KAGVTQTPRYLIKTRGQQVTLSCSPISGHRSVSWYQQTPGQGLQFLFEYFSETQRNKGNFPGRFSGRQFSNSRSEMNVSTLELGDSALYLCTKRWGSSGNTIYFGEGSWLTVV.

CDR3 amino acids: CASPRGGDTQYF. The CDR3 region has the DNA TGTGCCAGCCCTCGCGGGGGAGATACGCAGTATTTT. The J gene is TRBJ2-3, the V gene TRBV6-5, with 7 bases that match TRBD2. This CDR3 has 12 amino acids. The ends lost 8 bases at V and 5 bases at J; junction bases unmatched: 4. Germline lookup yields CDR1 MNHEY and CDR2 SVGAGI.

CDR3 loop: CASSPPPGQGSIDEQFF. The CDR3 DNA is TGTGCCAGCAGCCCCCCCCCGGGACAGGGGTCGATCGATGAGCAGTTCTTC. The rearrangement links TRBV7-6 to TRBJ2-1; 10 nucleotides match TRBD1. CDR3 length equals 17 residues. Losses at the gene ends were 5 bases for V and 8 bases for J; bases not matched to a gene: 15. Germline V lookup: CDR1 SGHVS, CDR2 FNYEAQ. Filled out from reference TRBV7-6 and TRBJ2-1, the complete variable domain reads GAGVSQSPRYKVTKRGQDVALRCDPISGHVSLYWYRQALGQGPEFLTYFNYEAQQDKSGLPNDRFSAERPEGSISTLTIQRTEQRDSAMYRCASSPPPGQGSIDEQFFGPGTRLTVL.

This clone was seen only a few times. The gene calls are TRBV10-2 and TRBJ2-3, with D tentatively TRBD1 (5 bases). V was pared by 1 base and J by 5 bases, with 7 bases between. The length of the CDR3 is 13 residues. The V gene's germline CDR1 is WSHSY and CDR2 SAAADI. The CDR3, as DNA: TGCGCCAGCAGTGAGTATAGGGGAGATACGCAGTATTTT. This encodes CASSEYRGDTQYF.

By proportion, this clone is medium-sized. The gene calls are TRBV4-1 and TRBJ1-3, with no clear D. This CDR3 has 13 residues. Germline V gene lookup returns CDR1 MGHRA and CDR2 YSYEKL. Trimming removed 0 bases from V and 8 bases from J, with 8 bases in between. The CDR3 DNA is TGCGCCAGCAGCCAAGAGGGCGGGGACACCATATATTTT. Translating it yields CASSQEGGDTIYF.

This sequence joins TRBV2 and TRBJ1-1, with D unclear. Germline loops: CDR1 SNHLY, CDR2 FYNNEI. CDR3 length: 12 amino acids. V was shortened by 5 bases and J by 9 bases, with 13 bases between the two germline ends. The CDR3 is CASSILKRKAFF. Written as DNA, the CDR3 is TGTGCCAGCAGTATCTTAAAGAGGAAAGCTTTCTTT.

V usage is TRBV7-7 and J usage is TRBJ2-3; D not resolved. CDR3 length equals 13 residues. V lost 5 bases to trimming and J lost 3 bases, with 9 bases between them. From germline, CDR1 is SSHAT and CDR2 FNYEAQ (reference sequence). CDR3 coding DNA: TGTGCCAGCAGCCGAGCTCAGACAGATACGCAGTATTTT. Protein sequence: CASSRAQTDTQYF.

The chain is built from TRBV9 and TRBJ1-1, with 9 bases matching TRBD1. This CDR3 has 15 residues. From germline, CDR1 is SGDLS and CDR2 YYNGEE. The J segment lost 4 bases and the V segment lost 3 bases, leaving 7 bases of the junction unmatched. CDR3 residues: CASSARTGVGTEAFF. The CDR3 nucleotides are TGTGCCAGCAGCGCCAGGACAGGGGTGGGCACTGAAGCTTTCTTT.

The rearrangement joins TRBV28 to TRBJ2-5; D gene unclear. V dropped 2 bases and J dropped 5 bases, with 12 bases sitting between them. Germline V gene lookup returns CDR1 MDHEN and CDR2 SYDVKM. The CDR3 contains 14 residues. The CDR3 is CASSLPSRRETQYF. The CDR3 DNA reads TGTGCCAGCAGTTTACCTAGTCGGCGCGAGACCCAGTACTTC. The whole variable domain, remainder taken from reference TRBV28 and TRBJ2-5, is DVKVTQSSRYLVKRTGEKVFLECVQDMDHENMFWYRQDPGLGLRLIYFSYDVKMKEKGDIPEGYSVSREKKERFSLILESASTNQTSMYLCASSLPSRRETQYFGPGTRLLVL.

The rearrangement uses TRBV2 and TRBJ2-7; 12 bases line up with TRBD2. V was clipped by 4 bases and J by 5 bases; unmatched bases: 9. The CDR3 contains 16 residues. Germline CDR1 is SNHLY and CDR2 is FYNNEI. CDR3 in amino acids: CASSVSPSGRVNEQYF. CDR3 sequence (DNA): TGTGCCAGCAGTGTTAGTCCTAGCGGGAGGGTAAACGAGCAGTACTTC. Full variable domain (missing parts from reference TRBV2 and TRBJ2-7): EPEVTQTPSHQVTQMGQEVILRCVPISNHLYFYWYRQILGQKVEFLVSFYNNEISEKSEIFDDQFSVERPDGSNFTLKIRSTKLEDSAMYFCASSVSPSGRVNEQYFGPGTRLTVT.

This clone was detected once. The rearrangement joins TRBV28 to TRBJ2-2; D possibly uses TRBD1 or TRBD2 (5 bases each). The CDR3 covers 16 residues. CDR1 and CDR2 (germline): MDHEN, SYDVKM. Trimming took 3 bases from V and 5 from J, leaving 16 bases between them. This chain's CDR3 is CASSFLGAPRTGELFF. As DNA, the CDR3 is TGTGCCAGCAGTTTCCTCGGGGCCCCGAGAACCGGGGAGCTGTTTTTT.

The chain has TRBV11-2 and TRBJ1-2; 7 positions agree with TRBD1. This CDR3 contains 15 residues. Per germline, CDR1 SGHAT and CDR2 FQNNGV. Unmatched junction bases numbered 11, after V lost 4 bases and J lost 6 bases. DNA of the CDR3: TGTGCCAGCAGCTCCCGCCCCGGGACAGTAAATGGCTACACCTTC. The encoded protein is CASSSRPGTVNGYTF.

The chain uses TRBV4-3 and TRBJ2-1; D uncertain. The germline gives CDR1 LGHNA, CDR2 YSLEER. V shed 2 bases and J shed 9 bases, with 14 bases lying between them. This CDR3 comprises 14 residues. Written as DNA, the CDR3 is TGCGCCAGCAGCCAAACGCGAAGAGGCGGTGAGCAGTTCTTC. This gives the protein CASSQTRRGGEQFF.

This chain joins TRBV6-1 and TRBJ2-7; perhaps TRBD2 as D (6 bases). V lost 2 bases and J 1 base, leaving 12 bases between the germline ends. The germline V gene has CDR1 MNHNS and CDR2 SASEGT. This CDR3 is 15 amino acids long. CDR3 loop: CASSETGGASYEQYF. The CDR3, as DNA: TGTGCCAGCAGTGAAACCGGGGGAGCATCCTACGAGCAGTACTTC.

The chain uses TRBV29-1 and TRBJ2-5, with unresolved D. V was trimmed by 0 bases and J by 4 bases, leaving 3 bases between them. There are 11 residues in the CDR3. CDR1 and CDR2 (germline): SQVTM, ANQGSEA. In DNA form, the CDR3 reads TGCAGCGTTGAAGATCTAGAGACCCAGTACTTC. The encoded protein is CSVEDLETQYF. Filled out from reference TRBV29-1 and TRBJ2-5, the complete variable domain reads SAVISQKPSRDICQRGTSLTIQCQVDSQVTMMFWYRQQPGQSLTLIATANQGSEATYESGFVIDKFPISRPNLTFSTLTVSNMSPEDSSIYLCSVEDLETQYFGPGTRLLVL.

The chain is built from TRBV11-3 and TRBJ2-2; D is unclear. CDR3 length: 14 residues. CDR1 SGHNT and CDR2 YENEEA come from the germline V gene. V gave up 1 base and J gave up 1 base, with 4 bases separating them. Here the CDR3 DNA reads TGTGCCAGCAGCTTAGGGAGGAACACCGGGGAGCTGTTTTTT. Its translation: CASSLGRNTGELFF.

The CDR3: CASSLSGTSVETQYF. DNA of the CDR3: TGTGCCAGCAGCCTATCCGGGACTAGCGTAGAGACCCAGTACTTC. The V gene is TRBV11-2, the J gene TRBJ2-5, with TRBD2 matching over 10 bases. CDR3 length equals 15 residues. J gave up 4 bases and V 5 bases, and 7 bases lay outside the gene matches. The germline V gene has CDR1 SGHAT and CDR2 FQNNGV.

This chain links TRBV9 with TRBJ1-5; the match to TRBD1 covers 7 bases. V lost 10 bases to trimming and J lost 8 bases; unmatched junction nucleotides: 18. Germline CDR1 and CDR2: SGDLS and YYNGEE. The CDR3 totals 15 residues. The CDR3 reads CAGGGQRTRREPQHF. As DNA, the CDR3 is TGTGCCGGCGGGGGACAGCGAACCCGCCGGGAGCCCCAGCATTTT.

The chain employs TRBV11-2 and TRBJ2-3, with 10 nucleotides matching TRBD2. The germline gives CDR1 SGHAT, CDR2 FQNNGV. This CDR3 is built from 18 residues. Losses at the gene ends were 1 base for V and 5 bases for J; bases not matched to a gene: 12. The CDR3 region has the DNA TGTGCCAGCAGCTTAGGTCAAGGACTAGCGGTGTCCCAAGATACGCAGTATTTT. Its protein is CASSLGQGLAVSQDTQYF.

The CDR3 spells CASSIVLAASDTQYF. The DNA of the CDR3 is TGTGCCAGTAGTATAGTGTTAGCGGCGTCAGATACGCAGTATTTT. The genes are TRBV19 and TRBJ2-3, with a tentative D call TRBD2 (6 bases). Germline values: CDR1 LNHDA, CDR2 SQIVND (reference sequence). The CDR3 extends over 15 amino acids. The V gene lost 1 base and the J gene lost 4 bases, with 12 bases spanning the gap.

The CDR3 nucleotides are TGTGCCAGCAGTGCGGGACCGGCTGTTCCTGAAGCTTTCTTT. As protein: CASSAGPAVPEAFF. The chain combines TRBV6-1 with TRBJ1-1; possible D gene TRBD1, 5 bases. The CDR3 length is 14 residues. The V gene's germline CDR1 is MNHNS and CDR2 SASEGT. The V and J ends lost 4 bases and 6 bases respectively, with 15 bases between them.

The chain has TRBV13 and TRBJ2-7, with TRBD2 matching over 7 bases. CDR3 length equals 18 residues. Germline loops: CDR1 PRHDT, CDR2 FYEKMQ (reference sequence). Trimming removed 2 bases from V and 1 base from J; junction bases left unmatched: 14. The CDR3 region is CASSLRGSRAGPSYEQYF. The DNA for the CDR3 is TGTGCCAGCAGCTTACGGGGCTCGCGAGCGGGGCCTTCCTACGAGCAGTACTTC.

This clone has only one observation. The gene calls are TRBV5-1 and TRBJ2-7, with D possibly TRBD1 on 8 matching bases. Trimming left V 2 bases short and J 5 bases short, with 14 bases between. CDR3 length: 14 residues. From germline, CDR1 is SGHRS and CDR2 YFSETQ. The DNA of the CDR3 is TGCGCCAGCAGCTTAACAGGGGGGGTGGACGAGCAGTACTTC. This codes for CASSLTGGVDEQYF.

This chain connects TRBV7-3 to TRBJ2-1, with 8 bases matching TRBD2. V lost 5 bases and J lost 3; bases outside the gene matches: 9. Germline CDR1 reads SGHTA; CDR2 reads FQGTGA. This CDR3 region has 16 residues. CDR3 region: CASSPMAGTSYNEQFF. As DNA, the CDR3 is TGTGCCAGCAGCCCCATGGCAGGGACTAGCTACAATGAGCAGTTCTTC.